The entry below gives a single T cell receptor beta chain sequence along with its context. The germline V gene has CDR1 ENHRY and CDR2 SYGVKD. The CDR3 has 16 amino acids. Trimming took 2 bases from V and 1 from J; bases not matched to a gene: 7. These data are taken from a study of blood T cell repertoires in COVID-19. The protocol was immunoSEQ multiplex PCR, while the TCRdb copy is restricted to in-frame clones and leaves out a portion. Of more than 150,000 clones in the sample, 70% to 80% were seen once. The clonotype originates from a man between 60 and 70 years old who had been exposed to COVID-19. Sequencing was done on a sample of PBMCs or T cells enriched from blood (not recorded which). V usage is TRBV10-3 and J usage is TRBJ1-1; 7 nucleotides match TRBD1. Here the CDR3 reads CAISEPRGWENTEAFF. CDR3 coding DNA: TGTGCCATCAGTGAGCCCAGGGGGTGGGAGAACACTGAAGCTTTCTTT.